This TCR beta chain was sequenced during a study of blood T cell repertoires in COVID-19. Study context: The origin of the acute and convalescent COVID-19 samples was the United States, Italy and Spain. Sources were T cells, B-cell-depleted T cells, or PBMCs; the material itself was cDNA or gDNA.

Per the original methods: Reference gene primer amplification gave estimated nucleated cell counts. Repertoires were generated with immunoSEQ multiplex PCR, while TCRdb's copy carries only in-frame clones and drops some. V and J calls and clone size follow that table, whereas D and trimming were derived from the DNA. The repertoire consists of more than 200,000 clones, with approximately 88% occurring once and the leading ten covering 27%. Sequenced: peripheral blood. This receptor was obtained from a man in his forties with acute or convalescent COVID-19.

The CDR3 sequence: CASSRQGRGETQYF. The DNA for the CDR3 is TGTGCCAGTAGTCGTCAGGGTAGGGGTGAGACCCAGTACTTC. The rearrangement joins TRBV19 to TRBJ2-5; possible D gene TRBD1, 5 bases. With 5 bases removed from V and 5 bases from J, the gap between germline ends came to 15 bases. This CDR3 has 14 amino acids. Germline lookup yields CDR1 LNHDA and CDR2 SQIVND (reference sequence).